Given below is one TCR beta chain in context. There are a few counts of this clone. It has no known antigen specificity. No quality values exist for individual bases; no much larger clone is one base distant. The entry originates in a study of long-term antiretroviral therapy in people with HIV (dated by TCRdb to between 2021 and 2022). Notes on the research overall: The earliest samples were collected about a decade before the 2015 WHO recommendation for immediate ART, when ART was typically delayed until CD4 counts fell. A retrospective serial study tested whether ART initiation and durable HIV suppression were associated with changes in peripheral blood TRB repertoire composition and diversity. From over 25 adults with confirmed HIV infection, the cohort provided 192 cryopreserved PBMC samples, gathered serially across a mean of around 6 years (range 1-12). About 35% of the 30 participants with HIV were female. No cross-contamination during QIAcube processing was shown when test extractions of a monoclonal T-cell line were performed alongside 33 polyclonal samples. Broad study findings and their caveats: Because PBMC availability was limited, only the TCR beta chain was sequenced, with no alpha chain pairing. The samples span the years 2004 to 2017, and the ART regimens used may be less effective than current regimens. Because pre-ART samples had limited cell numbers, profiling was done on unsorted PBMC rather than on sorted CD4+ and CD8+ T cells. Narrower CDR3 length ranges were observed in HIV repertoires than in controls, and an antigen-experienced repertoire with only a slight naive shift after ART was suggested by the network structure. Expanded TRB clones identified before ART initiation dominated the repertoire across all time points, though the dominance fluctuated and decreased in many PLHIV after ART. Inferences about post-ART repertoire changes were limited because no data were available on ART adherence, viral resistance or therapy changes. Starting ART was linked to a significant rise in TRB diversity, yet even after long-term ART the diversity remained significantly lower than in transplant donor controls.

The immunoSEQ hsTCRB v3.0 assay was used at survey level resolution for TRB variable region sequencing. The target sequencing depth for TRB was about 40,000-50,000 T-cell genomes per sample. An Illumina MiSeq with a v3 150-cycle kit was used to sequence the pooled TRB libraries. Per the authors' processing: Repertoire analysis was run in R within a reproducible Nextflow workflow that covered QC, data transformation and analysis. Custom analyses were implemented in LymphoSeq2, an R package for AIRR-Seq data exploration. After excluding a few samples that yielded fewer than 5000 total TRB sequences, some 190 HIV repertoires remained for analysis. Of the 188 retained HIV repertoires, 55 to 60 were collected before and 129 after ART initiation. Each repertoire was downsampled to 5000 TRB nucleotide sequences, and summary statistics were averaged across 100 downsampling iterations. Only TRB sequences with CDR3 regions of at least seven amino acids were retained for analysis. A Shannon entropy-derived clonality score and the Gini coefficient were used to measure diversity. Repertoire networks linked the top 5000 CDR3 amino acid sequences whenever two sequences differed by an edit distance of one. GLIPH2 predicted antigen specificity groups and MHC restriction for TRB CDR3 amino acid sequences. Known CMV, EBV, HIV or tissue antigen associations were flagged by matching CDR3 amino acid sequences against VDJdb and McPAS-TCR. Pre-ART, post-ART and control groups were compared with Wilcoxon signed-rank tests and Holm-Bonferroni correction. This is the immuneACCESS table as TCRdb keeps it, with only in-frame sequences that have V and J called. A part of the clones is gone; compared with another copy, unresolved V genes explain less than half, and the rest is unexplained. That table gives V, J and clone size, and the DNA gave D and trimming. The sample includes 20,000 to 30,000 clones, with 70% to 85% observed a single time. Together, the top ten hold about 5% of the sample.

According to the germline V gene, CDR1 reads SQVTM and CDR2 reads ANQGSEA. There are 14 amino acids in the CDR3, from cysteine to phenylalanine inclusive. The read is trimmed to its CDR3 DNA, 42 bases read in frame from base 1. V is trimmed back by 3 bases and J by 7 bases, and the junction contains 11 bases that no gene match accounts for. Participants were included only if at least one PBMC sample before ART initiation and at least two post-ART samples were available. All participants with HIV were treated in the United States of America. Cryopreserved samples of about 0.95-10 million PBMC were thawed and washed before DNA extraction. At the time of the earliest PBMC sample, participants with HIV were aged between roughly 20 and 54 years. PBMC samples were contributed by each participant from 1-4 timepoints before ART initiation and 2-8 timepoints after ART initiation, with a median of 7 samples. For every participant, serial HIV viral load, CD4+ T-cell count, ART history and demographic data were obtained. Using a Qiagen kit on a QIAcube, genomic DNA was extracted from unsorted PBMC, with samples processed in batches of 12.

This sequence was found in a man younger than 45 with HIV. Sequences were derived from unsorted PBMCs, sampled 0.7 years before starting antiretroviral therapy. The rearrangement combines TRBV29-1 with TRBJ2-7, with TRBD2 matching 8 junction bases. The DNA sequence follows: TGCAGCGTTGAGGGACTAGGCCCCTGGGAGGAGCAGTACTTC. Its protein reads: CSVEGLGPWEEQYF.